This TCR beta chain emerged from a study of cytomegalovirus exposure and HLA in healthy donors. This PCR relied on a set of 60 Vbeta primers and 13 Jbeta primers. Profiling relied on immunoSEQ multiplex PCR, and the TCRdb table lists in-frame clones only, not all of them. The sample shows some 200,000 clones, 81% of them seen only once. Germline V CDR1 and CDR2: LNHDA, SQIVND (reference sequence). The CDR3 runs to 14 residues. V lost 7 bases to trimming and J lost 8 bases, with 15 bases between them. To note about this clone: Antigen specificity is unknown.

Study-level results: Overall, roughly 160 TCR beta chains were annotated as cytomegalovirus-associated.

The chain uses TRBV19 and TRBJ1-6, with D tentatively TRBD1 (5 bases). The TCR was taken from a man in his fifties in good health and CMV-seronegative. The sample comprised PBMCs. CDR3 sequence reads: CASKDPGFDSPLHF. The CDR3 DNA reads as TGTGCCAGTAAGGATCCAGGGTTTGATTCACCCCTCCACTTT.